This TCR beta chain was recovered during a study of radiation and T cells in renal cell carcinoma. CDR3 size: 14 residues. In germline, CDR1 is LNHNV, CDR2 YYDKDF (reference sequence). Trimming left V 5 bases short and J 7 bases short, with 18 bases between. The time point here: blood 2 weeks post-SBRT. Treatment reported: 15 Gy SBRT to primary tumor, nephrectomy 4 weeks later. Sequenced by immunoSEQ multiplex PCR; TCRdb stores in-frame clones only, minus some. The data show fewer than 150,000 clones, with more than 70% seen just once and more than 5% held by the top ten. This clone was seen once. The sample consisted of blood, taken from a patient whose treatment included radiotherapy and nephrectomy. This clonotype was obtained from a woman between 65 and 79 years old with renal cell carcinoma. The chain combines TRBV15 with TRBJ2-7; no clear D gene. The CDR3 loop reads CATSRASGYQEQYF. The CDR3 bases are TGTGCCACCAGCCGGGCCTCGGGTTACCAAGAGCAGTACTTC.